The next 5 T cell receptor beta chains were all read from a single sample in a study of post-analysis software for immune sequencing data. No antigen has been identified for these receptors. The study, taken as a whole, reports: In patients, TRBV5-6, TRBV5-1 and TRBV20-1 belonged to five or six TRBV segments found more frequently than in controls.

Each TCR beta cDNA library carried unique molecular identifiers. MiXCR was run by TCRdb on the PCR reads, yielding one entry per CDR3 protein. The repertoire holds approximately 460,000 distinct CDR3 sequences, under 55% seen once, with roughly 12% in the top ten. The sequencing input was blood. All receptors come from a girl under 18 with multiple sclerosis.

The J gene is TRBJ2-7, the V gene TRBV20-1; 7 bases agree with TRBD2. This CDR3 comprises 14 residues. CDR1 DFQATT and CDR2 SNEGSKA come from the germline V gene (reference sequence). The V gene end was trimmed by 7 bases and the J gene end by 2 bases; junction bases not matched to a gene: 11. As DNA, the CDR3 is TGCAGTGGTCTATATTCTGCGGGGGCCTACGAGCAGTACTTC. Protein product: CSGLYSAGAYEQYF.

The table lists this clonotype with a few counts. The chain uses TRBV12-3 or TRBV12-4 and TRBJ2-7; D is ambiguous. Trimming left V 3 bases short and J 2 bases short, with 5 bases between. This CDR3 comprises 12 residues. The CDR3 DNA reads TGTGCCAGCAGTTTCACGACCTACGAGCAGTACTTC. Translation: CASSFTTYEQYF.

The V call is TRBV12-3 or TRBV12-4, the J call TRBJ1-1; TRBD1 is a possible D gene (5 bases). The CDR3 has 14 residues. Trimming pared 6 bases from V and 3 bases from J, leaving 14 bases between. CDR3 coding DNA: TGTGCCAGCAGGGTCGGGGCTCGGGACACTGAAGCTTTCTTT. Residues: CASRVGARDTEAFF.

The chain couples TRBV3-1 to TRBJ2-7, with TRBD1 matching over 10 bases. This CDR3 is built from 17 residues. Germline V gene sequence: CDR1 LGHDT, CDR2 YNNKEL (reference sequence). Germline trimming cut 1 base from V and 5 bases from J; bases unmatched to any gene: 11. CDR3 sequence: CASSQAPGQGTLNEQYF. CDR3 DNA: TGTGCCAGCAGCCAAGCACCGGGACAGGGGACCCTCAACGAGCAGTACTTC.

This clonotype has a handful of counts. The gene calls are TRBV7-2 and TRBJ2-1; 14 bases line up with TRBD2. The V segment lost 2 bases and the J segment 8 bases; nucleotides outside the gene matches: 5. This CDR3 region has 16 residues. Germline V gene sequence: CDR1 SGHTA, CDR2 FQGNSA. This CDR3 reads CASSLSGTSGSDEQFF. The CDR3 DNA sequence: TGTGCCAGCAGCTTATCCGGGACTAGCGGGAGTGATGAGCAGTTCTTC.